Following are 4 T cell receptor beta chains from one sample sequenced in a study of blood T cell repertoires in COVID-19. TCRdb's copy holds only in-frame clones and misses some; the assay was immunoSEQ multiplex PCR. In the table there are 75,000 to 90,000 clones, approximately 82% of which are singletons. The sample comprised peripheral blood. The origin of the receptors is a human donor in a cohort sampled during active COVID-19.

The chain couples TRBV6-6 to TRBJ2-4, with D unresolved. Germline-derived CDR1 and CDR2 are MNHNY and SVGAGI (reference sequence). The length of the CDR3 is 12 residues. V dropped 0 bases and J dropped 16 bases, with 13 bases sitting between them. Here the CDR3 reads CASSYSVGSIYF. CDR3 DNA: TGTGCCAGCAGTTACTCGGTGGGCAGTATTTACTTC.

DNA for the CDR3: TGTGCCAGCAGCTCACTGGCTCCGGACTCCGGGAACACCGGGGAGCTGTTTTTT. Protein product: CASSSLAPDSGNTGELFF. The gene calls are TRBV13 and TRBJ2-2; perhaps TRBD2 as D (5 bases). V shed 4 bases and J shed 1 base, with 19 bases lying between them. CDR1 is PRHDT, CDR2 FYEKMQ, per germline (reference sequence). CDR3 size: 18 residues. The full variable domain, with the rest looked up from reference TRBV13 and TRBJ2-2, is AAGVIQSPRHLIKEKRETATLKCYPIPRHDTVYWYQQGPGQDPQFLISFYEKMQSDKGSIPDRFSAQQFSDYHSELNMSSLELGDSALYFCASSSLAPDSGNTGELFFGEGSRLTVL.

As concerns this clone: Sequence at one end of the junction differs from germline and may be a read error. This chain connects TRBV19 to TRBJ1-1, with D possibly matching TRBD1 (5 bases). The length of the CDR3 is 11 residues. Germline V gives CDR1 LNHDA, CDR2 SQIVND (reference sequence). The CDR3 loop is CASSIGLDTIF. The CDR3 coding sequence is TGTGCCAGTAGTATAGGTTTGGACACCATATTT. The whole variable domain, filled in from reference TRBV19 and TRBJ1-1, reads DGGITQSPKYLFRKEGQNVTLSCEQNLNHDAMYWYRQDPGQGLRLIYYSQIVNDFQKGDIAEGYSVSREKKESFPLTVTSAQKNPTAFYLCASSIGLDTIFGQGTRLTVV.

This chain uses TRBV6-4 with TRBJ2-1, with 11 bases aligning to TRBD1. Trimming at V came to 7 bases and at J to 3 bases, leaving 20 bases not matched to a gene. CDR1 and CDR2 (germline): MRHNA, SNTAGT. The CDR3 contains 20 residues. The CDR3 DNA follows: TGTGCCAGCATCCTATTTCCCCACCGGGACAGGGGGGTTTACTACAATGAGCAGTTCTTC. Translated: CASILFPHRDRGVYYNEQFF.